This T cell receptor beta chain was identified in a study of T cell responses to AZD1222 COVID-19 vaccine. Study-level points and caveats: Donors were chiefly white British, with a greater number of females, and clonal diversity was perhaps underestimated.

Only one count was recorded for this clone. The target antigen is unknown. Profiling relied on immunoSEQ multiplex PCR, and the TCRdb table lists in-frame clones only, not all of them. The sample has 97,000 or so clones, 86% seen once. The germline V gene encodes CDR1 KGHSH and CDR2 LQKENI. Between the trimmed V and J ends, which lost 4 bases and 6 bases, there was a span of 14 bases. The CDR3 has 14 residues. This material consisted of peripheral blood, taken on day 0 of AZD1222 vaccination. The clonotype originates from an adult in good health. The chain links TRBV18 to TRBJ2-3, with D possibly TRBD1 on 5 matching bases. This chain's CDR3 is CASSRLTEADTQYF. DNA of the CDR3: TGTGCCAGCTCACGTCTGACAGAAGCCGATACGCAGTATTTT.